These T cell receptor beta chains were read from a single sample in a study of shared clonotypes between healthy human individuals. TCRdb's copy holds only in-frame clones and misses some; the assay was immunoSEQ multiplex PCR. The repertoire holds roughly 2.5 million clones, just over 90% seen once, with roughly 0.13% in the top ten. The sample was naive CD4+ T cells sorted from blood. The receptors shown here come from a man aged 18 to 30 in good health. Both conserved end residues are part of each CDR3. Fields, in order: J gene, CDR3 length, V gene, clone size, D gene, CDR3 DNA, CDR3 protein. A D gene is named only where the DNA matches it firmly. Rows may omit the clone size; those that give it use once, few, many or a size class.

J gene: TRBJ1-4; CDR3 length: 16; V gene: TRBV30; clone size: .; D gene: .; CDR3 DNA: TGTGCCTGGAGTGTAGAGGGGTCGGCAACTAATGAAAAACTGTTTTTT; CDR3 protein: CAWSVEGSATNEKLFF
J gene: TRBJ1-1; CDR3 length: 11; V gene: TRBV29-1; clone size: .; D gene: .; CDR3 DNA: TGCAGCGTGGGGGCAATTTCAGAAGCTTTCTTT; CDR3 protein: CSVGAISEAFF
J gene: TRBJ1-6; CDR3 length: 14; V gene: TRBV29-1; clone size: .; D gene: .; CDR3 DNA: TGCAGCGTTGGCGTTAGGGCCCTGGATTCACCCCTCCACTTT; CDR3 protein: CSVGVRALDSPLHF
J gene: TRBJ1-6; CDR3 length: 14; V gene: TRBV6-6; clone size: few; D gene: .; CDR3 DNA: TGTGCCAGCCGCGCTGAACTCTTAAATTCACCCCTCCACTTT; CDR3 protein: CASRAELLNSPLHF
J gene: TRBJ1-6; CDR3 length: 15; V gene: TRBV19; clone size: once; D gene: TRBD1; CDR3 DNA: TGTGCCAGTAACGCCGGGACAGGTTCCAATTCACCCCTCCACTTT; CDR3 protein: CASNAGTGSNSPLHF
J gene: TRBJ1-1; CDR3 length: 15; V gene: TRBV5-4; clone size: once; D gene: TRBD1; CDR3 DNA: TGTGCCAGCAGCCTCTACCGGGACAGAGACACTGAAGCTTTCTTT; CDR3 protein: CASSLYRDRDTEAFF
J gene: TRBJ2-7; CDR3 length: 14; V gene: TRBV6-5; clone size: .; D gene: TRBD1; CDR3 DNA: TGTGCCAGCAGTTCTCGGACAGGGAGGTACGAGCAGTACTTC; CDR3 protein: CASSSRTGRYEQYF
J gene: TRBJ1-1; CDR3 length: 13; V gene: TRBV19; clone size: .; D gene: .; CDR3 DNA: TGTGCCAGTAGGAACCCGGGGAACACTGAAGCTTTCTTT; CDR3 protein: CASRNPGNTEAFF
J gene: TRBJ1-1; CDR3 length: 14; V gene: TRBV5-6; clone size: .; D gene: .; CDR3 DNA: TGTGCCAGCAGCTCCATGGTGGTCGAGACTGAAGCTTTCTTT; CDR3 protein: CASSSMVVETEAFF
J gene: TRBJ2-1; CDR3 length: 12; V gene: TRBV18; clone size: .; D gene: TRBD2; CDR3 DNA: TGTGCCAGCTCACCCGGGGGGGATGAACAGTTCTTC; CDR3 protein: CASSPGGDEQFF
J gene: TRBJ1-5; CDR3 length: 13; V gene: TRBV6-1; clone size: .; D gene: .; CDR3 DNA: TGTGCCAGCAGTGATGAGAGCAATCAGCCCCAGCATTTT; CDR3 protein: CASSDESNQPQHF
J gene: TRBJ1-6; CDR3 length: 15; V gene: TRBV10-3; clone size: .; D gene: .; CDR3 DNA: TGTGCCATCAGCAATCCAGGGAGTGGGGATTCACCCCTCCACTTT; CDR3 protein: CAISNPGSGDSPLHF
J gene: TRBJ1-6; CDR3 length: 13; V gene: TRBV21-1; clone size: .; D gene: .; CDR3 DNA: TGTGCCAGCAGCAATCACCGGGGGTCACCCCTCCACTTT; CDR3 protein: CASSNHRGSPLHF
J gene: TRBJ1-1; CDR3 length: 15; V gene: TRBV5-1; clone size: .; D gene: .; CDR3 DNA: TGCGCCAGCAGCTTCCTGGACAACACCAACACTGAAGCTTTCTTT; CDR3 protein: CASSFLDNTNTEAFF
J gene: TRBJ2-5; CDR3 length: 12; V gene: TRBV19; clone size: .; D gene: TRBD1; CDR3 DNA: TGTGCCAGTAGTACAGGGGGAGAGACCCAGTACTTC; CDR3 protein: CASSTGGETQYF
J gene: TRBJ2-3; CDR3 length: 14; V gene: TRBV5-1; clone size: .; D gene: TRBD2; CDR3 DNA: TGCGCCAGCAGCTTAGGGACTAGCGCAGATACGCAGTATTTT; CDR3 protein: CASSLGTSADTQYF
J gene: TRBJ1-6; CDR3 length: 13; V gene: TRBV5-8; clone size: .; D gene: .; CDR3 DNA: TGTGCCAGCAGCTTGGGGGTTGAATCACCCCTCCACTTT; CDR3 protein: CASSLGVESPLHF
J gene: TRBJ2-3; CDR3 length: 15; V gene: TRBV10-3; clone size: .; D gene: TRBD2; CDR3 DNA: TGTGCCATCAGGGGACTAGCGGGAGTAGGAGATACGCAGTATTTT; CDR3 protein: CAIRGLAGVGDTQYF
J gene: TRBJ2-3; CDR3 length: 14; V gene: TRBV11-2; clone size: .; D gene: .; CDR3 DNA: TGTGCCAGCAGTCGCATGCCCGGCACAGATACGCAGTATTTT; CDR3 protein: CASSRMPGTDTQYF
J gene: TRBJ2-2; CDR3 length: 16; V gene: TRBV7-7; clone size: .; D gene: TRBD2; CDR3 DNA: TGTGCTAGCAGCTTAGACCGCGGGGGGGGAACCGGGGAGCTGTTTTTT; CDR3 protein: CASSLDRGGGTGELFF
J gene: TRBJ2-5; CDR3 length: 14; V gene: TRBV29-1; clone size: .; D gene: .; CDR3 DNA: TGCAGCGTTGTCGAAGGACTAGGGGGGGAGACCCAGTACTTC; CDR3 protein: CSVVEGLGGETQYF
J gene: TRBJ1-5; CDR3 length: 13; V gene: TRBV30; clone size: .; D gene: .; CDR3 DNA: TGTGCCTGGAGGGCCTCGAGCAATCAGCCCCAGCATTTT; CDR3 protein: CAWRASSNQPQHF
J gene: TRBJ2-3; CDR3 length: 16; V gene: TRBV10-1; clone size: .; D gene: TRBD2; CDR3 DNA: TGCGCCAGCAGTGAGTCCTCGGCGGGAGGGGCAGATACGCAGTATTTT; CDR3 protein: CASSESSAGGADTQYF
J gene: TRBJ2-2; CDR3 length: 15; V gene: TRBV7-2; clone size: .; D gene: .; CDR3 DNA: TGTGCCAGCAGCCAGGGGAAGGTGGGCGCCGGGGAGCTGTTTTTT; CDR3 protein: CASSQGKVGAGELFF
J gene: TRBJ2-7; CDR3 length: 14; V gene: TRBV19; clone size: .; D gene: .; CDR3 DNA: TGTGCCAGTAGTCTAAGACATCAAGCAAACGAGCAGTACTTC; CDR3 protein: CASSLRHQANEQYF
J gene: TRBJ2-2; CDR3 length: 15; V gene: TRBV5-1; clone size: .; D gene: .; CDR3 DNA: TGCGCCAGCACCCCACTAGCCCAAGGGGCCGGGGAGCTGTTTTTT; CDR3 protein: CASTPLAQGAGELFF
J gene: TRBJ1-6; CDR3 length: 15; V gene: TRBV19; clone size: once; D gene: TRBD1; CDR3 DNA: TGTGCCAGTAGATGGGGACAGGGCAACGGATCACCCCTCCACTTT; CDR3 protein: CASRWGQGNGSPLHF
J gene: TRBJ2-7; CDR3 length: 15; V gene: TRBV4-3; clone size: .; D gene: .; CDR3 DNA: TGCGCCAGCAGCCAAGATCGAGCGGCCCGGTACGAGCAGTACTTC; CDR3 protein: CASSQDRAARYEQYF
J gene: TRBJ1-4; CDR3 length: 16; V gene: TRBV5-1; clone size: .; D gene: TRBD1; CDR3 DNA: TGCGCCAGCAGCAGGACCGAGGGGACAGTGAATGAAAAACTGTTTTTT; CDR3 protein: CASSRTEGTVNEKLFF
J gene: TRBJ1-2; CDR3 length: 14; V gene: TRBV4-1; clone size: .; D gene: TRBD1; CDR3 DNA: TGCGCCAGCAGCCAACGGGCCGCGGGACAGAGCTACACCTTC; CDR3 protein: CASSQRAAGQSYTF
J gene: TRBJ2-1; CDR3 length: 14; V gene: TRBV5-4; clone size: .; D gene: .; CDR3 DNA: TGTGCCAGCAGCTTAGTTGGACCCGCCAATGAGCAGTTCTTC; CDR3 protein: CASSLVGPANEQFF
J gene: TRBJ1-1; CDR3 length: 19; V gene: TRBV5-4; clone size: .; D gene: .; CDR3 DNA: TGTGCCAGCAACAAGGGTGAAGGAGCGGGGCAGAGGTGGAACACTGAAGCTTTCTTT; CDR3 protein: CASNKGEGAGQRWNTEAFF
J gene: TRBJ1-1; CDR3 length: 13; V gene: TRBV6-5; clone size: .; D gene: .; CDR3 DNA: TGTGCCAGCTACAGACTTGCGGGCACTGAAGCTTTCTTT; CDR3 protein: CASYRLAGTEAFF
J gene: TRBJ1-1; CDR3 length: 11; V gene: TRBV6-5; clone size: few; D gene: .; CDR3 DNA: TGTGCCAGCAACCGGAACACTGAAGCTTTCTTT; CDR3 protein: CASNRNTEAFF
J gene: TRBJ2-3; CDR3 length: 14; V gene: TRBV5-4; clone size: once; D gene: .; CDR3 DNA: TGTGCCAGCAGCAGACGGGACGGCACAGATACGCAGTATTTT; CDR3 protein: CASSRRDGTDTQYF
J gene: TRBJ1-5; CDR3 length: 15; V gene: TRBV9; clone size: .; D gene: .; CDR3 DNA: TGTGCCAGCAGCGTAGGCCAGGGGTACAATCAGCCCCAGCATTTT; CDR3 protein: CASSVGQGYNQPQHF
J gene: TRBJ2-6; CDR3 length: 15; V gene: TRBV6-5; clone size: .; D gene: TRBD2; CDR3 DNA: TGTGCCAGCGGGGGGGACTCGTCTGGGGCCAACGTCCTGACTTTC; CDR3 protein: CASGGDSSGANVLTF
J gene: TRBJ2-7; CDR3 length: 13; V gene: TRBV7-9; clone size: .; D gene: TRBD1; CDR3 DNA: TGTGCCAGCAGCCAACAGGGGGCATCCGAGCAGTACTTC; CDR3 protein: CASSQQGASEQYF
J gene: TRBJ2-1; CDR3 length: 13; V gene: TRBV10-3; clone size: once; D gene: .; CDR3 DNA: TGTGCCATCCTTGGATCAGTTCCCCATGAGCAGTTCTTC; CDR3 protein: CAILGSVPHEQFF
J gene: TRBJ1-4; CDR3 length: 19; V gene: TRBV15; clone size: .; D gene: TRBD1; CDR3 DNA: TGTGCCACCAGCAGAGATAGGAGGACAGGGTCCGCAACTAATGAAAAACTGTTTTTT; CDR3 protein: CATSRDRRTGSATNEKLFF
J gene: TRBJ2-4; CDR3 length: 15; V gene: TRBV23-1; clone size: .; D gene: .; CDR3 DNA: TGCGCCAGCAGTCAATCGGCAATAGCCAAAAACATTCAGTACTTC; CDR3 protein: CASSQSAIAKNIQYF
J gene: TRBJ1-5; CDR3 length: 15; V gene: TRBV7-8; clone size: .; D gene: .; CDR3 DNA: TGTGCCAGCAGCATTATCGAGGGTAGCAATCAGCCCCAGCATTTT; CDR3 protein: CASSIIEGSNQPQHF
J gene: TRBJ2-7; CDR3 length: 13; V gene: TRBV19; clone size: once; D gene: .; CDR3 DNA: TGTGCCAGTAGTATGAAACCGGCCTACGAGCAGTACTTC; CDR3 protein: CASSMKPAYEQYF
J gene: TRBJ2-7; CDR3 length: 15; V gene: TRBV25-1; clone size: .; D gene: TRBD1; CDR3 DNA: TGTGCCAGCAGTGACCCGGGACAGGGGGGTTACGAGCAGTACTTC; CDR3 protein: CASSDPGQGGYEQYF